These 2 T cell receptor beta chains originate from one sample sequenced in a study of vaccination and CD4 T cells after COVID-19. Once obtained from cultured CD4+ T cells, the DNA was sequenced using the Oncomine TCR Beta short-read assay. TCRdb re-analysed the PCR reads in MiXCR, keeping a single row per CDR3 protein. Among about 25,000 distinct CDR3 sequences, approximately 50% were seen once, and the ten largest hold approximately 6.1%. Their cognate antigens are unknown. Treatment indicated: roughly ten-day PBMC culture with coronavirus spike peptide pools or control peptides (ViraFEST assay). Material for sequencing was CD4+ T cells from blood, cultured in vitro. These receptors originate from a human donor who had recovered from COVID-19.

A word on this clonotype: At one of its ends the junction is not consistent with the germline gene, which may arise from a read error. This chain joins TRBV7-7 and TRBJ1-2; possible D gene TRBD1, 5 bases. The germline gives CDR1 SSHAT, CDR2 FNYEAQ (reference sequence). This CDR3 is 15 amino acids long. This CDR3 reads CASSPADKSNYGYTF. The CDR3 bases are TGTGCTAGCAGCCCGGCGGACAAATCTAACTATGGCTACACCTTC.

In its sample, this clonotype was seen a few times. The chain employs TRBV7-9 and TRBJ2-7; 7 positions agree with TRBD1. After removal of 1 base from V and 3 bases from J, the junction contained 3 bases not matched to a gene. Germline CDR1 SEHNR, CDR2 FQNEAQ (reference sequence). This CDR3 has 14 amino acids. This CDR3 is CASSLGQGDYEQYF. CDR3 nucleotides: TGTGCCAGCAGCTTAGGACAGGGAGACTACGAGCAGTACTTC. Using reference TRBV7-9 and TRBJ2-7 for the parts outside the CDR3, the full variable domain is DTGVSQNPRHKITKRGQNVTFRCDPISEHNRLYWYRQTLGQGPEFLTYFQNEAQLEKSRLLSDRFSAERPKGSFSTLEIQRTEQGDSAMYLCASSLGQGDYEQYFGPGTRLTVT.